This TCR beta chain comes out of a study of T cell responses to AZD1222 COVID-19 vaccine. Trimming pared 2 bases from V and 6 bases from J, leaving 12 bases between. The CDR3 spans 14 residues. The V gene's germline CDR1 is SGHTA and CDR2 FQGNSA. Some clones are missing from TCRdb's copy, which holds only in-frame ones; the method was immunoSEQ multiplex PCR. In the table there are around 200,000 clones, approximately 86% of which are singletons. This TCR derives from an adult in good health. This chain connects TRBV7-2 to TRBJ2-3; TRBD1 is a possible D gene (5 bases). The sequenced sample was peripheral blood, obtained on day 0 of AZD1222 vaccination. Written as DNA, the CDR3 is TGTGCCAGCAGCTTAATTAGGGGTGAGGATACGCAGTATTTT. Translation: CASSLIRGEDTQYF.